Listed here are 27 T cell receptor beta chains from one sample, sequenced in a study of shared clonotypes between healthy human individuals. Data came from immunoSEQ multiplex PCR; TCRdb stores just in-frame clones and leaves some out. The sample consists of under 2,500,000 clones, roughly 95% of them appearing once. The sample was naive CD4+ T cells sorted from blood. Specified subset: CD45RA+ positively selected. The receptors were sampled from a man younger than 35 in good health.

The chain carries TRBV5-1 and TRBJ2-3, with D possibly being TRBD2 (6 bases). CDR3 length equals 15 residues. Trimming took off 4 bases at V and 2 bases at J, with 14 bases between the two ends. The germline V gene has CDR1 SGHRS and CDR2 YFSETQ. CDR3 in DNA: TGCGCCAGCAGCGTCTCGGGGGTATTCACAGATACGCAGTATTTT. This codes for CASSVSGVFTDTQYF.

DNA of the CDR3: TGTGCCAGCAGTTTATTGGGACCGGGACTTTCTAATCAGCCCCAGCATTTT. Translating it yields CASSLLGPGLSNQPQHF. The genes are TRBV28 and TRBJ1-5; perhaps TRBD1 as D (5 bases). The CDR3 runs to 17 residues. CDR1 and CDR2 from the germline V gene are MDHEN and SYDVKM. V gave up 1 base and J gave up 4 bases, with 17 bases separating them.

The chain joins TRBV18 to TRBJ2-1, with TRBD1 as a possible D gene (6 bases). V lost 4 bases, J lost 5 bases, and 18 bases lay in between. The CDR3 covers 16 residues. Germline CDR1 KGHSH, CDR2 LQKENI. CDR3 sequence (DNA): TGTGCCAGCTCACTTCCGGACAGCCCCAAAAACAATGAGCAGTTCTTC. Protein product: CASSLPDSPKNNEQFF.

The chain uses TRBV11-2 and TRBJ1-1, with unresolved D. Trimming stripped 8 bases from V and 4 bases from J, with 11 bases between. The CDR3 spans 12 residues. Germline V gene data show CDR1 as SGHAT and CDR2 as FQNNGV. The CDR3 DNA sequence: TGTGCCAGCGGCATTGGGGTCACTGAAGCTTTCTTT. It is translated as CASGIGVTEAFF.

The chain uses TRBV10-1 and TRBJ2-2; D may match TRBD1 or TRBD2 (6 bases each). Per the germline V gene, CDR1 is WNHNN and CDR2 is SYGVQD (reference sequence). CDR3 size: 15 residues. V was cut by 0 bases and J by 7 bases, with 12 bases left in between. The CDR3 loop reads CASSESRGAGGELFF. The CDR3 DNA follows: TGCGCCAGCAGTGAGTCGAGGGGGGCCGGCGGGGAGCTGTTTTTT.

V gene TRBV11-2 combines with J gene TRBJ2-7; D is uncertain. This CDR3 is 15 amino acids long. Germline V gene data show CDR1 as SGHAT and CDR2 as FQNNGV. Trimming pared 4 bases from V and 3 bases from J, leaving 16 bases between. This CDR3 is CASSSITGPLYEQYF. CDR3 in DNA: TGTGCCAGCAGCTCTATCACCGGGCCCCTCTACGAGCAGTACTTC.

Concerning this clone itself: Germline is not matched at one junction end, which may reflect a read error. V usage is TRBV5-4 and J usage is TRBJ1-4; D remains ambiguous. Germline-derived CDR1 and CDR2 are SGHNT and YYREEE (reference sequence). This CDR3 spans 13 amino acids. In nucleotides, the CDR3 is TGTGCCAGCAGCTCTGACACTAGTGAAAAACTGTTTTTT. It codes for CASSSDTSEKLFF.

The chain links TRBV9 to TRBJ2-1; 8 positions match TRBD2. Germline CDR1 and CDR2: SGDLS and YYNGEE. The CDR3 length is 17 residues. J lost 6 bases, V lost 1 base, and 12 bases had no gene match. CDR3 sequence (DNA): TGTGCCAGCAGCGTACTCGGGCTAGCGGGCGGACTCAATGAGCAGTTCTTC. Amino acids: CASSVLGLAGGLNEQFF.

The V gene is TRBV5-1, the J gene TRBJ2-7; possible D gene TRBD2, 5 bases. Germline-derived CDR1 and CDR2 are SGHRS and YFSETQ. The V and J ends lost 0 bases and 0 bases respectively, with 10 bases between them. CDR3 size: 15 residues. Here the CDR3 reads CASSLGPGNSYEQYF. For the CDR3, the DNA is TGCGCCAGCAGCTTGGGCCCGGGAAACTCCTACGAGCAGTACTTC.

DNA for the CDR3: TGTGCCAGCAGCATTACAGCTTTCTATGGCTACACCTTC. This encodes CASSITAFYGYTF. The rearrangement joins TRBV7-2 to TRBJ1-2; D call uncertain. The CDR3 loop spans 13 amino acids. The V gene's germline CDR1 is SGHTA and CDR2 FQGNSA. Trimming shortened V by 5 bases and J by 4 bases, and 11 bases separated the two germline ends.

This chain links TRBV5-6 with TRBJ1-4; D uncertain. V dropped 2 bases and J dropped 6 bases, with 26 bases sitting between them. This CDR3 is 19 amino acids long. The V gene's germline CDR1 is SGHDT and CDR2 YYEEEE. The CDR3 DNA sequence: TGTGCCAGCAGCTTTAGGTCTATATCAACGTCGCGGGGAGATGAAAAACTGTTTTTT. Protein sequence: CASSFRSISTSRGDEKLFF.

This clone was recorded once. V is TRBV5-1 and J is TRBJ1-6; D possibly corresponds to TRBD1 (5 bases). Germline V gene data show CDR1 as SGHRS and CDR2 as YFSETQ. V dropped 4 bases and J dropped 10 bases, with 21 bases sitting between them. This CDR3 has 16 residues. The CDR3 sequence is CASSQTGGRASSPLHF. The CDR3 DNA follows: TGCGCCAGCAGCCAGACGGGTGGCAGGGCCTCCTCACCCCTCCACTTT.

This chain links TRBV29-1 with TRBJ2-1; D remains unclear. Germline CDR1 SQVTM, CDR2 ANQGSEA. This CDR3 has 16 residues. Trimming removed 0 bases at V and 6 bases at J, with 18 bases between. The CDR3: CSVEETWPGPLNEQFF. In nucleotides, the CDR3 is TGCAGCGTTGAAGAAACGTGGCCGGGCCCCCTCAATGAGCAGTTCTTC.

The chain is built from TRBV5-4 and TRBJ2-2; 13 bases fit TRBD2. The V gene's germline CDR1 is SGHNT and CDR2 YYREEE (reference sequence). The CDR3 consists of 15 residues. After removal of 4 bases from V and 7 bases from J, the junction contained 4 bases not matched to a gene. The CDR3 sequence: CASSPGLAGFGELFF. The CDR3, as DNA: TGTGCCAGCAGCCCGGGACTAGCGGGGTTCGGGGAGCTGTTTTTT.

V is TRBV5-4 and J is TRBJ2-5; no definite D call. Trimming shortened V by 6 bases and J by 5 bases, and 17 bases separated the two germline ends. CDR3 size: 14 residues. The germline V gene has CDR1 SGHNT and CDR2 YYREEE (reference sequence). CDR3 bases: TGTGCCAGCAAACGTCCTGGGTTAGGGGAGACCCAGTACTTC. Its translation is CASKRPGLGETQYF. Together with reference TRBV5-4 and TRBJ2-5, the CDR3 gives the full variable domain: ETGVTQSPTHLIKTRGQQVTLRCSSQSGHNTVSWYQQALGQGPQFIFQYYREEENGRGNFPPRFSGLQFPNYSSELNVNALELDDSALYLCASKRPGLGETQYFGPGTRLLVL.

This clone was observed a single time. This CDR3 is CASSRQGTSPLHF. The CDR3 DNA reads as TGTGCCAGCTCACGACAGGGTACCTCACCCCTCCACTTT. The chain links TRBV18 to TRBJ1-6; 7 bases match TRBD1. Germline V gives CDR1 KGHSH, CDR2 LQKENI. V shed 4 bases and J 10 bases; nucleotides not matched to a gene: 4. The CDR3 is 13 residues long.

The rearrangement uses TRBV6-1 and TRBJ1-3; a possible D gene is TRBD1 (6 bases). The CDR3 extends over 14 amino acids. In germline, CDR1 is MNHNS, CDR2 SASEGT. Trimming removed 5 bases at V and 4 bases at J, with 12 bases between. The CDR3 loop is CASSPRGDGNTIYF. CDR3 sequence (DNA): TGTGCCAGCAGTCCGAGGGGGGACGGAAACACCATATATTTT.

This chain uses TRBV10-1 with TRBJ2-3; 13 nucleotides match TRBD2. The ends lost 4 bases at V and 6 bases at J; junction bases unmatched: 7. Germline CDR1 is WNHNN and CDR2 is SYGVQD (reference sequence). The CDR3 runs 16 residues. The CDR3 is CASSAGLAGDGDTQYF. Written as DNA, the CDR3 is TGCGCCAGCAGTGCTGGACTAGCGGGAGACGGTGATACGCAGTATTTT.

The chain has TRBV6-6 and TRBJ1-5; D is undetermined. The CDR3 has 15 residues. Germline V CDR1 and CDR2: MNHNY, SVGAGI (reference sequence). V lost 4 bases and J 2 bases, leaving 12 bases between the germline ends. The CDR3 region has the DNA TGTGCCAGCAGTTTGGGAGGGATGGGCAATCAGCCCCAGCATTTT. The encoded protein is CASSLGGMGNQPQHF.

The chain links TRBV6-1 to TRBJ2-4, with D perhaps assigned TRBD1 or TRBD2 (5 bases each). Trimming shortened V by 4 bases and J by 2 bases, and 18 bases separated the two germline ends. Germline V CDR1 and CDR2: MNHNS, SASEGT. The length of the CDR3 is 17 residues. The CDR3 coding sequence is TGTGCCAGCAGTGGGGGACCGGCAGGGTTGACCAAAAACATTCAGTACTTC. It yields the protein CASSGGPAGLTKNIQYF.

The rearrangement links TRBV7-9 to TRBJ2-7, with no clear D. V dropped 4 bases and J dropped 0 bases, with 10 bases sitting between them. Germline-derived CDR1 and CDR2 are SEHNR and FQNEAQ (reference sequence). The CDR3 is 14 residues long. CDR3: CASSSKGPSYEQYF. The CDR3, as DNA: TGTGCCAGCAGCTCCAAAGGACCCTCCTACGAGCAGTACTTC.

The CDR3 DNA is TGTGCCAGTACCCCGCTAGAGGCGAATCAGCCCCAGCATTTT. Translation gives CASTPLEANQPQHF. The J gene is TRBJ1-5, the V gene TRBV19; D gene uncertain. V was pared by 7 bases and J by 4 bases, with 14 bases between. Germline V gene data show CDR1 as LNHDA and CDR2 as SQIVND (reference sequence). This CDR3 is built from 14 residues.

The chain combines TRBV5-1 with TRBJ1-1, with unresolved D. The germline CDR1 and CDR2 sequences are SGHRS and YFSETQ. The CDR3 runs 14 residues. V was pared by 4 bases and J by 5 bases, with 15 bases between. The CDR3 loop reads CASSGSTPETEAFF. The DNA for the CDR3 is TGCGCCAGCAGCGGATCGACACCCGAAACTGAAGCTTTCTTT.

This chain joins TRBV19 and TRBJ1-3, with D perhaps TRBD1 (5 bases). Trimming took off 5 bases at V and 0 bases at J, with 14 bases between the two ends. This CDR3 spans 16 amino acids. CDR1 LNHDA and CDR2 SQIVND come from the germline V gene (reference sequence). The CDR3 sequence is CASSLGGEISGNTIYF. CDR3 DNA sequence: TGTGCCAGTAGTCTCGGGGGGGAGATCTCTGGAAACACCATATATTTT.

The CDR3 bases are TGTGCCAGCAGCGCGAGGGTGCAGGACAGGCGGATGGGACAGCCCCAGCATTTT. Residues: CASSARVQDRRMGQPQHF. V is TRBV7-2 and J is TRBJ1-5, with 7 positions matching TRBD1. V gave up 5 bases and J gave up 7 bases; unmatched junction bases: 20. Germline CDR1 is SGHTA and CDR2 is FQGNSA. The CDR3 consists of 18 residues.

This clone is a singleton in its sample. The CDR3 DNA reads as TGCGCCAGCAGTACCCTACCCATTGGGACAGAGACTAATGAAAAACTGTTTTTT. It yields the protein CASSTLPIGTETNEKLFF. The chain joins TRBV5-1 to TRBJ1-4; 7 nucleotides line up with TRBD1. This CDR3 region has 18 residues. V lost 5 bases to trimming and J lost 2 bases; unmatched junction nucleotides: 15. Germline-derived CDR1 and CDR2 are SGHRS and YFSETQ.

This clone was seen a few times. V and J are TRBV10-3 and TRBJ2-7, with TRBD2 as a possible D gene (5 bases). Germline loops: CDR1 ENHRY, CDR2 SYGVKD. V was shortened by 3 bases and J by 2 bases, with 11 bases between the two germline ends. The CDR3 covers 14 residues. CDR3 amino acids: CAISDIGLTYEQYF. The DNA for the CDR3 is TGTGCCATCAGTGACATAGGACTTACCTACGAGCAGTACTTC.